This T cell receptor (beta chain) came from a study of shared clonotypes between healthy human individuals. General observations from the study: Large sequencing depth failed to make sorted-subset sequencing complete, rarefaction showed.

The study drew its donors from healthy HIV-negative adults without recent acute infections or vaccinations. CDR3 length equals 18 residues. Germline CDR1 SGHVS, CDR2 FQNEAQ. In the case of this clone: The antigen is unknown. Given a far larger clone just one base away, this is likely a sequencing read error. Other DNA sequences within the sample encode an identical CDR3.

Assay runs were performed at deep level. Sequencing used immunoSEQ multiplex PCR; TCRdb keeps in-frame clones, though not all of them. Of about 1 million clones in the sample, 78% were seen once. The rearrangement uses TRBV7-8 and TRBJ2-2, with TRBD2 identical over 7 bases. This receptor was identified in a man younger than 30 in good health. Some clones in this sample may be carry-over from other donors' samples. The specimen was memory CD4+ T cells from PBMCs. The subset denotes: CD45RA-negative fraction. In DNA, the CDR3 is TGTGCCAGCAGCATTCTAGCGGTCCCCACTGTGGGGACCGGGGAACTGTTTTTT. It codes for CASSILAVPTVGTGELFF.